This T cell receptor beta chain was recorded in a study of shared clonotypes between healthy human individuals. Whole-study context: Each donor's CD8 memory used one plate, CD8 naive two, each CD4 subset three.

Clones were read by immunoSEQ multiplex PCR, and TCRdb kept only the in-frame ones, dropping some. The table includes roughly 2,000,000 clones, 85% to 95% detected once. As for this clone: No antigen is known for it.

In the naive CD8 group, cells lacked CD45RO and were positively selected for CCR7, so terminally differentiated effector memory CD45RA+ cells were left out. V was cut by 2 bases and J by 7 bases, with 15 bases left in between. The CDR3 runs to 15 residues. Per germline, CDR1 SGHTA and CDR2 FQGTGA. Study-wide results and caveats: Sharing across four donors was highest in naive CD4 (around 5%) and lowest in memory CD8 (around 0.4%).

This TCR came from a man aged 18 to 29 in good health. Sequences were obtained from naive CD8+ T cells sorted from blood. The V and J genes are TRBV7-3 and TRBJ2-1; D remains unclear. CDR3 protein: CASSLEVILRNEQFF. The CDR3 DNA is TGTGCCAGCAGCTTAGAAGTCATCCTACGGAATGAGCAGTTCTTC.